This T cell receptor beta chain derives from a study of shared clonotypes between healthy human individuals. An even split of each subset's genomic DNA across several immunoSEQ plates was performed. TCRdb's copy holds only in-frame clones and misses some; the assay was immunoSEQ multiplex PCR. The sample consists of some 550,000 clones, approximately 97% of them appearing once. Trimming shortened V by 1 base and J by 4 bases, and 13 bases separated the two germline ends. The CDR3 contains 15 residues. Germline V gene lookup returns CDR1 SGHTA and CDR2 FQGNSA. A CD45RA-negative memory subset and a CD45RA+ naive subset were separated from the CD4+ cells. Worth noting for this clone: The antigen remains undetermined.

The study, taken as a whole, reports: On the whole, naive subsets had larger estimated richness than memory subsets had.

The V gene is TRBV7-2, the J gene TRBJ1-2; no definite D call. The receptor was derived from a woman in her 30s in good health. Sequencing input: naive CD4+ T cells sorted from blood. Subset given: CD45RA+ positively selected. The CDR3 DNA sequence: TGTGCCAGCAGCTTAGTTCGCGCAGAAAGCTATGGCTACACCTTC. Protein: CASSLVRAESYGYTF.